This TCR beta chain came from a study of blood T cell repertoires in COVID-19. As for the study in general: COVID-19 samples from acute and convalescent phases originated in the United States, Italy and Spain. Sources were T cells, B-cell-depleted T cells, or PBMCs; the material itself was cDNA or gDNA.

Authors' processing steps: Nucleated cell counts were estimated from reference gene primer amplification. Measured with immunoSEQ multiplex PCR; TCRdb has only the in-frame clones, and not every one. D and trimming come from the DNA, and the V and J calls and clone size come from that table. The table shows some 110,000 clones, with approximately 80% occurring only once. The CDR3 is 18 residues long. CDR1 KGHDR and CDR2 SFDVKD come from the germline V gene. The ends lost 4 bases at V and 2 bases at J; junction bases unmatched: 12. The sample comprised peripheral blood. The clonotype originates from a man between 60 and 75 years old with acute or convalescent COVID-19. The rearrangement uses TRBV24-1 and TRBJ2-1; 8 bases are shared with TRBD2. CDR3 loop: CATSDSTGTSTPYNEQFF. DNA of the CDR3: TGTGCCACCAGTGACTCAACCGGGACTAGTACCCCCTACAATGAGCAGTTCTTC.